Listed below are T cell receptor beta chains from one sample, sequenced in a study of cytomegalovirus exposure and HLA in healthy donors. The protocol was immunoSEQ multiplex PCR, while the TCRdb copy is restricted to in-frame clones and leaves out a portion. This sample has fewer than 150,000 clones; roughly 70% occur once, and the top ten carry around 4.1%. Sequenced: PBMCs. The receptors come from a woman between 40 and 55 years old in good health and CMV-seronegative. Both conserved end residues are part of each CDR3.

v_call	j_call	cdr3_aa
TRBV4-3	TRBJ1-6	CASSQDGAGLNSPLHF
TRBV4-3	TRBJ2-5	CASSQARGAGETQYF
TRBV2	TRBJ1-1	CASRPDRVNTEAFF
TRBV2	TRBJ1-5	CASKNLRQPQHF
TRBV5-1	TRBJ1-1	CASSSGVGTEAFF
TRBV6-5	TRBJ1-1	CASSVRGLETEAFF
TRBV5-1	TRBJ2-1	CASSLIWTGDNEQFF
TRBV4-1	.	CASSQNRGQYEQYF
TRBV5-6	TRBJ2-2	CASSFGGTNTGELFF
TRBV7-6	TRBJ2-7	CASSPDPGNYEQYF
TRBV4-1	TRBJ2-1	CASSQALPSSYNEQFF
TRBV7-8	TRBJ2-1	CASSPTSGSRYNEQFF
TRBV27	TRBJ1-5	CASSSSTEGDQPQHF
TRBV18	TRBJ1-5	CASSPGGWEQPQHF
TRBV5-1	TRBJ2-5	CASSELAGAQETQYF
TRBV28	TRBJ2-7	CASSKTNRVAEQYF
TRBV28	TRBJ1-6	CASRPPRGPDNSPLHF
TRBV5-1	TRBJ2-7	CASRAEAYEQYF
TRBV27	TRBJ2-5	CASRQDSGWQETQYF
TRBV6-5	TRBJ2-7	CASSYSAWGRYEQYF
TRBV7-8	TRBJ1-2	CASSGGTVNGYTF
TRBV7-8	TRBJ2-1	CASSPSGTSGRNEQFF
TRBV2	TRBJ2-6	CASSVERPGAGANVLTF
TRBV19	TRBJ1-2	CASSTRQAGYGYTF
TRBV7-3	TRBJ2-7	CASSLTGTATYEQYF
TRBV2	TRBJ2-7	CASRRDSYEQYF
TRBV27	TRBJ2-5	CASKGLALTQYF
TRBV5-6	TRBJ1-1	CASSAGNTEAFF
TRBV7-8	TRBJ2-7	CASSSSGTSGRAGDEQYF
TRBV5-1	TRBJ2-7	CASSRGQEYYEQYF
TRBV18	TRBJ2-7	CASSPPGGGEQYF
TRBV28	TRBJ2-7	CASSFPTRAGEQYF
TRBV9	TRBJ1-6	CASSVTENSPLHF
TRBV28	TRBJ2-7	CASSTGDRGLYEQYF
TRBV28	TRBJ2-7	CASSSGLAGGPWYEQYF
TRBV30	TRBJ2-1	CAWSQTKQFF
TRBV28	TRBJ2-3	CASSTRTSGSRNTQYF
TRBV5-1	TRBJ2-4	CASSLGPGNLLAKNIQYF
TRBV5-8	TRBJ1-1	CASSLGTEQGTEAFF
TRBV7-3	TRBJ2-3	CASSKDSGGAADTQYF
TRBV7-9	TRBJ2-3	CSSRTSWGQGSDTQYF
TRBV7-2	TRBJ2-5	CASSLSETQYF
TRBV7-3	TRBJ2-3	CASTPGPGNTQYF
TRBV5-6	TRBJ2-7	CASSLLAGVLYEQYF
TRBV2	TRBJ1-2	CASRPTTEQTYGYTF
TRBV6-5	TRBJ1-1	CASSRQGARTEAFF
TRBV7-2	TRBJ2-7	CASSTRLAGGGEQYF
TRBV9	TRBJ2-1	CASSVRTSEGEQFF